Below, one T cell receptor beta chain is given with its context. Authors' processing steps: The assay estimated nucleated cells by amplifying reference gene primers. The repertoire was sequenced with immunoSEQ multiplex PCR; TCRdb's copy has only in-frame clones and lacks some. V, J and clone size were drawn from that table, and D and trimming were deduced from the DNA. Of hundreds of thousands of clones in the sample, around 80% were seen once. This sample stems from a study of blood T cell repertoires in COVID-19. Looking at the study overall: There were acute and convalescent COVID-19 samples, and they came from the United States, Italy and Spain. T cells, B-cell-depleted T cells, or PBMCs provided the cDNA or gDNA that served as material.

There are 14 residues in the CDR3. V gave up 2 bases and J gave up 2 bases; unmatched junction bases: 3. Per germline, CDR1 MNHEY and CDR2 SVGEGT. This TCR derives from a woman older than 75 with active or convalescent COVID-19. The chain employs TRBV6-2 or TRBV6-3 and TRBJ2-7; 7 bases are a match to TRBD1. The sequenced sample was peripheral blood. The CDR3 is CASSYQQGTYEQYF. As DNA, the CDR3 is TGTGCCAGCAGTTACCAACAGGGGACCTACGAGCAGTACTTC.